What follows is one TCR beta chain and its context. The source of the sample is a study of long-term antiretroviral therapy in people with HIV. A v3.0 immunoSEQ assay was performed at survey level. Measured with immunoSEQ multiplex PCR; TCRdb has only the in-frame clones, and not every one. The sample consists of about 25,000 clones, about 86% of them appearing once. Germline-derived CDR1 and CDR2 are MNHEY and SVGAGI. Trimming at V came to 4 bases and at J to 4 bases, leaving 5 bases not matched to a gene. This CDR3 comprises 15 residues. The origin of this receptor is a man aged 45-65 years with HIV. The sequenced sample was unsorted PBMCs, obtained 1.2 years after starting antiretroviral therapy. The chain is built from TRBV6-5 and TRBJ2-1, with TRBD2 matching over 9 bases. This CDR3 reads CASSWRRGGYNEQFF. CDR3 nucleotide sequence: TGTGCCAGCAGTTGGCGGCGGGGGGGATACAATGAGCAGTTCTTC.